This TCR beta chain was sequenced in a study of lymphopenia after photon versus proton radiotherapy (dated by TCRdb to between 2019 and 2020). Study-level background: The study compared the immunological effects of photon versus proton radiation therapy in patients with gastrointestinal tumors who developed high-grade lymphopenia. The cohort comprised 20 to 25 patients with gastrointestinal tumors who received either photon or proton therapy and then developed lymphopenia. The goal of the study was to describe how the two radiation modalities differ in their effects on the immune system.

This clone was observed a few times. Its antigen has not been determined. No per-base quality is available; no much larger clone lies one base away. Study-level results and caveats: After the lymphocyte count nadir, photon-treated repertoires showed oligoclonal expansion, especially of CD8+ Temra cells, which drove the drop in diversity. The survival association was assessed only in patients who died, and better survival with proton therapy was presented by the authors as a possibility rather than a demonstrated result. Among patients across the cohort who died, overall survival time showed an inverse correlation with a larger post-nadir drop in TCR diversity. Proton-treated patients stayed relatively stable during treatment, while photon-treated patients lost naive T cells and TCR diversity and gained effector/memory populations.

The library was prepared using the immunoSEQ multiplex PCR assay. T cell repertoires were profiled by deep sequencing of rearranged TCR beta loci, alongside multiparametric flow cytometry. TCRdb took this table from immuneACCESS and kept in-frame rearrangements with V and J called. Such tables lack part of the clones; where checked against another copy, unresolved V genes explain under half of the gap, and the rest is unexplained. The sample yields around 66,000 clones; approximately 83% were counted once. The ten largest account for less than 2.5% of the sample. The CDR3 holds 15 amino acids from the cysteine to the phenylalanine. Left in the record is the CDR3 DNA by itself, 45 bases read in frame from the first base. V is pared back by 4 bases and J by 0 bases, with 10 bases lying between the germline termini. For CDR1 and CDR2, the germline V gene (reference sequence) lists SGHNT and YYREEE.

This receptor was identified in a man aged 35 to 55 with gastric cancer. Recombination connected TRBV5-4 to TRBJ2-2, with no reliable assignment of the D segment. Sequencing was performed on peripheral blood, taken from a patient treated with photon-based radiotherapy. The sequenced DNA: TGTGCCAGCAGCCCAAACCCGTCGAACACCGGGGAGCTGTTTTTT. Translation gives CASSPNPSNTGELFF.